These 21 T cell receptor beta chains were all obtained from the same sample, sequenced in a study of persistence of HIV-infected CD4 T cells. Cells were stimulated nonspecifically with anti-CD3/anti-CD28 magnetic beads. Sorting of responding CD4+ T cells relied on upregulated CD40 ligand together with CD69. No antigen has been assigned to these receptors. This was the immunoSEQ version 4 assay in survey mode. Some clones are missing from TCRdb's copy, which holds only in-frame ones; the method was immunoSEQ multiplex PCR. Altogether 40,000 to 55,000 clones are present, around 89% being singletons, with the ten largest covering 0.4% to 0.5%. Specimen: CD4+ T cells sorted from PBMCs after approximately 20-hour stimulation, collected from a patient who received antiretroviral therapy. These TCRs come from an adult woman with HIV who was CMV-seropositive.

This clone was picked up one time. The chain employs TRBV5-1 and TRBJ1-2; 8 bases align to TRBD1. Looked up from germline, CDR1 is SGHRS and CDR2 is YFSETQ. The J segment lost 8 bases and the V segment lost 4 bases, leaving 13 bases of the junction unmatched. There are 15 residues in the CDR3. CDR3 region: CASSPRTGPEGGYTF. CDR3 DNA: TGCGCCAGCAGCCCCCGGACAGGGCCCGAAGGGGGCTACACCTTC. Based on the CDR3 plus reference TRBV5-1 and TRBJ1-2, the full variable domain is KAGVTQTPRYLIKTRGQQVTLSCSPISGHRSVSWYQQTPGQGLQFLFEYFSETQRNKGNFPGRFSGRQFSNSRSEMNVSTLELGDSALYLCASSPRTGPEGGYTFGSGTRLTVV.

The V gene is TRBV25-1, the J gene TRBJ2-1, with 8 bases identical to TRBD2. Germline CDR1 reads MGHDK; CDR2 reads SYGVNS. This CDR3 has 15 amino acids. J gave up 1 base and V 2 bases, and 1 base lay outside the gene matches. In DNA form, the CDR3 reads TGTGCCAGCAGTGAAGCGGGGGGATCCTACAATGAGCAGTTCTTC. Translated: CASSEAGGSYNEQFF.

The genes are TRBV2 and TRBJ2-1; 7 bases line up with TRBD1. Germline V gives CDR1 SNHLY, CDR2 FYNNEI. The CDR3 runs 15 residues. V trimming: 0 bases; J trimming: 5 bases; junction bases outside the gene matches: 4. In DNA form, the CDR3 reads TGTGCCAGCAGTGAAGCGACAGGGTCACACAATGAGCAGTTCTTC. Protein sequence: CASSEATGSHNEQFF.

The chain joins TRBV3-1 (or the pseudogene TRBV3-2) to TRBJ2-6, with D unresolved. The germline CDR1 and CDR2 sequences are LGHDT and YNNKEL (reference sequence). The CDR3 spans 16 residues. V lost 3 bases and J 2 bases, leaving 11 bases between the germline ends. The CDR3 sequence is CASSQSLAPGANVLTF. Here the CDR3 DNA reads TGTGCCAGCAGCCAGAGCTTGGCCCCTGGGGCCAACGTCCTGACTTTC.

This clone appeared a single time. J is TRBJ2-2 and V is TRBV10-3, with D possibly being TRBD2 (5 bases). The germline V gene encodes CDR1 ENHRY and CDR2 SYGVKD. The CDR3 loop spans 16 amino acids. Trimming left V 0 bases short and J 1 base short, with 9 bases between. CDR3 residues: CAISESVGGNTGELFF. Here the CDR3 DNA reads TGTGCCATCAGTGAGTCGGTTGGAGGGAACACCGGGGAGCTGTTTTTT.

The genes are TRBV30 and TRBJ2-3; D call uncertain. Germline CDR1 GTSNPN, CDR2 SVGIG (reference sequence). Deletions cut 3 bases from V and 2 bases from J, with 15 bases between. The CDR3 sequence is 15 residues long. As DNA, the CDR3 is TGTGCCTGGAGCCGCGCTGGATTAAACACAGATACGCAGTATTTT. Translated: CAWSRAGLNTDTQYF.

In this sample, this clone turned up once. The chain employs TRBV7-6 and TRBJ2-7; D ambiguous. This CDR3 region has 13 residues. CDR1 is SGHVS, CDR2 FNYEAQ, per germline. V was trimmed by 2 bases and J by 6 bases, leaving 11 bases between them. CDR3 sequence reads: CASSLSNAGEQYF. The CDR3 DNA follows: TGTGCCAGCAGCTTAAGTAACGCCGGCGAGCAGTACTTC. The whole variable domain, remainder taken from reference TRBV7-6 and TRBJ2-7, is GAGVSQSPRYKVTKRGQDVALRCDPISGHVSLYWYRQALGQGPEFLTYFNYEAQQDKSGLPNDRFSAERPEGSISTLTIQRTEQRDSAMYRCASSLSNAGEQYFGPGTRLTVT.

V is TRBV29-1 and J is TRBJ2-6, with a possible D match to TRBD2 (5 bases). Germline V gene data show CDR1 as SQVTM and CDR2 as ANQGSEA. The CDR3 length is 16 residues. Trimming removed 1 base at V and 0 bases at J, with 10 bases between. The CDR3 loop reads CSVEGTASSGANVLTF. CDR3 DNA sequence: TGCAGCGTTGAAGGGACTGCAAGCTCTGGGGCCAACGTCCTGACTTTC.

The CDR3 bases are TGTGCCAGCCGCGGGCCCGGAAACACCATATATTTT. Protein sequence: CASRGPGNTIYF. The V and J genes are TRBV5-8 and TRBJ1-3; no firm D call. The V gene's germline CDR1 is SGHTS and CDR2 YDEGEE. The CDR3 covers 12 residues. Trimming removed 7 bases from V and 4 bases from J, with 9 bases in between.

This rearrangement joins TRBV5-1 to TRBJ2-2; a possible D gene is TRBD2 (6 bases). V lost 0 bases and J lost 6, with 12 bases in between. The CDR3 runs 15 residues. Germline V CDR1 and CDR2: SGHRS, YFSETQ. The CDR3 coding sequence is TGCGCCAGCAGCTTGGATGGGGGGTTGGCCGGGGAGCTGTTTTTT. As protein: CASSLDGGLAGELFF. The complete variable domain, with remaining parts taken from reference TRBV5-1 and TRBJ2-2, reads KAGVTQTPRYLIKTRGQQVTLSCSPISGHRSVSWYQQTPGQGLQFLFEYFSETQRNKGNFPGRFSGRQFSNSRSEMNVSTLELGDSALYLCASSLDGGLAGELFFGEGSRLTVL.

This chain uses TRBV4-1 with TRBJ2-7; the match to TRBD2 covers 8 bases. V shed 0 bases and J 2 bases; nucleotides not matched to a gene: 3. CDR1 MGHRA and CDR2 YSYEKL come from the germline V gene. CDR3 length: 15 residues. The CDR3 DNA reads as TGCGCCAGCAGCCAAGACGGGGGGGAAGCCTACGAGCAGTACTTC. Protein sequence: CASSQDGGEAYEQYF.

The chain carries TRBV6-5 and TRBJ1-5; tentative D call: TRBD1 (5 bases). V lost 5 bases and J 4 bases, leaving 12 bases between the germline ends. Germline CDR1 MNHEY, CDR2 SVGAGI. CDR3 length equals 14 residues. The CDR3 here is CASSRDGRNQPQHF. The CDR3 DNA reads as TGTGCCAGCAGTAGGGACGGAAGAAATCAGCCCCAGCATTTT.

The chain couples TRBV19 to TRBJ1-5; weak D call: TRBD1 (6 bases). The V gene's germline CDR1 is LNHDA and CDR2 SQIVND (reference sequence). Trimming left V 3 bases short and J 0 bases short, with 9 bases between. CDR3 size: 15 residues. In DNA form, the CDR3 reads TGTGCCAGTAGTATCGGACAGACTAGCAATCAGCCCCAGCATTTT. It is translated as CASSIGQTSNQPQHF.

This clone was seen just once. The J gene is TRBJ1-6, the V gene TRBV3-1 (or the pseudogene TRBV3-2), with 7 bases aligning to TRBD1. After removal of 6 bases from V and 7 bases from J, the junction contained 15 bases not matched to a gene. Germline lookup yields CDR1 LGHDT and CDR2 YNNKEL (reference sequence). There are 17 residues in the CDR3. The CDR3 reads CASRNRTGGGKNSPLHF. CDR3 nucleotide sequence: TGTGCCAGCAGAAATAGGACAGGCGGCGGAAAAAATTCACCCCTCCACTTT.

The chain combines TRBV3-1 (or the pseudogene TRBV3-2) with TRBJ2-3; D is uncertain. V shed 1 base and J shed 1 base, with 12 bases lying between them. The germline V gene encodes CDR1 LGHDT and CDR2 YNNKEL (reference sequence). There are 16 residues in the CDR3. This CDR3 reads CASSQVGSRGTDTQYF. The DNA for the CDR3 is TGTGCCAGCAGCCAAGTCGGTTCTAGGGGCACAGATACGCAGTATTTT.

The rearrangement joins TRBV12-3 or TRBV12-4 to TRBJ1-2; weak D call: TRBD1 (5 bases). Trimming left V 3 bases short and J 7 bases short, with 12 bases between. The CDR3 sequence is 13 residues long. The CDR3 region has the DNA TGTGCCAGCAGTTTGGCAGGGCAGGCTGGCTACACCTTC. It codes for CASSLAGQAGYTF.

The V gene is TRBV5-4, the J gene TRBJ2-1; 9 nucleotides match TRBD1. Germline loops: CDR1 SGHNT, CDR2 YYREEE (reference sequence). CDR3 length: 14 residues. The V gene end was trimmed by 5 bases and the J gene end by 10 bases; junction bases not matched to a gene: 10. The CDR3 sequence is CASREGQGLGEQFF. The CDR3 DNA follows: TGTGCCAGCAGGGAGGGACAGGGATTAGGGGAGCAGTTCTTC.

The chain links TRBV5-6 to TRBJ2-5; 8 bases align to TRBD2. Looked up from germline, CDR1 is SGHDT and CDR2 is YYEEEE. The CDR3 extends over 15 amino acids. The J segment lost 4 bases and the V segment lost 0 bases, leaving 5 bases of the junction unmatched. The CDR3 coding sequence is TGTGCCAGCAGCTTGGTGTCGGGGGGGTTAGAGACCCAGTACTTC. Translated: CASSLVSGGLETQYF.

The chain is built from TRBV9 and TRBJ1-4; D is perhaps TRBD1 (5 bases). Germline CDR1 is SGDLS and CDR2 is YYNGEE. The CDR3 has 14 amino acids. The V end was cut by 0 bases, the J end by 5 bases, with 8 bases between. The CDR3: CASSVEPGNEKLFF. For the CDR3, the DNA is TGTGCCAGCAGCGTAGAGCCAGGGAATGAAAAACTGTTTTTT.

The genes are TRBV4-1 and TRBJ1-1; D is unresolved. V was clipped by 4 bases and J by 3 bases, with 12 bases between them. The germline V gene encodes CDR1 MGHRA and CDR2 YSYEKL. CDR3 size: 14 residues. CDR3 region: CASSPGNLDTEAFF. CDR3 coding DNA: TGCGCCAGCAGCCCCGGTAATTTGGACACTGAAGCTTTCTTT.

This clone appeared a few times. The V call is TRBV30, the J call TRBJ1-2, with 7 bases lining up with TRBD1. Losses at the gene ends were 1 base for V and 7 bases for J; bases not matched to a gene: 3. Per germline, CDR1 GTSNPN and CDR2 SVGIG (reference sequence). The CDR3 extends over 12 amino acids. The CDR3 loop reads CAWSAGTAGYTF. CDR3 DNA: TGTGCCTGGAGTGCCGGGACAGCTGGCTACACCTTC.